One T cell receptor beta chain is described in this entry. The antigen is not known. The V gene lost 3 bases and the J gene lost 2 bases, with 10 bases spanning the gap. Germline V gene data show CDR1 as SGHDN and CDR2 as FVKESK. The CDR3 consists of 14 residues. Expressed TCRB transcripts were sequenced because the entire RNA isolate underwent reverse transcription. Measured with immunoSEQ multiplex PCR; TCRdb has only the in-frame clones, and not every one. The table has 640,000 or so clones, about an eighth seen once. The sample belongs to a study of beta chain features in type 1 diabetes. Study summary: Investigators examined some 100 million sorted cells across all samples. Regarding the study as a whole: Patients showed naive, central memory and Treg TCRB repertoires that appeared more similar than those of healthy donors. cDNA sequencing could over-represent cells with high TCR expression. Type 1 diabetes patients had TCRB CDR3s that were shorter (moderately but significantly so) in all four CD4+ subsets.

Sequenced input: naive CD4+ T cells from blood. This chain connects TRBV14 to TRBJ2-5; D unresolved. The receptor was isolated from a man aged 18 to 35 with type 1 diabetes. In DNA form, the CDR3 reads TGTGCCAGCAGCCATACGTGGGGACAAGAGACCCAGTACTTC. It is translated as CASSHTWGQETQYF. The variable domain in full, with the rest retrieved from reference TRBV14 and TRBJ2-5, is EAGVTQFPSHSVIEKGQTVTLRCDPISGHDNLYWYRRVMGKEIKFLLHFVKESKQDESGMPNNRFLAERTGGTYSTLKVQPAELEDSGVYFCASSHTWGQETQYFGPGTRLLVL.